What follows is one T cell receptor (beta chain) and its context. Its specificity is not known. Read data end 3 residues before the CDR3 end; the end is taken from the germline J gene. The record originates from a study of T cells in women clearing cervical HPV infection. Study details: No precancer developed; the control's incident HPV16 infection cleared within 12 months. Cases' blood sampling followed lesion detection by median about 150 days (90 to 200). Controls gave blood once infection was undetectable; cases at lesion identification. General study points: Controls had more TRBV6-7 (approximately 0.15%) than cases (about 0.11%).

Germline loops: CDR1 GTSNPN, CDR2 SVGIG (reference sequence). J lost 7 bases, V lost 1 base, and 15 bases had no gene match. The CDR3 runs 17 residues. Measured with immunoSEQ multiplex PCR; TCRdb has only the in-frame clones, and not every one. Seen in this sample are some 21,000 clones; the ten most common clones hold approximately 25%. This TCR derives from a woman aged 18 to 69 with a cervical HPV16 infection that either progressed to CIN3+ or cleared (not recorded which). Source material: blood buffy coat. This chain uses TRBV30 with TRBJ2-1, with 8 bases lining up with TRBD1. Partial CDR3 DNA: TGTGCCTGGAGTGCCCATATTACAGGGGGAAGATTAAATGAG. It codes for CAWSAHITGGRLNE. The CDR3 as a whole reads CAWSAHITGGRLNEQFF.